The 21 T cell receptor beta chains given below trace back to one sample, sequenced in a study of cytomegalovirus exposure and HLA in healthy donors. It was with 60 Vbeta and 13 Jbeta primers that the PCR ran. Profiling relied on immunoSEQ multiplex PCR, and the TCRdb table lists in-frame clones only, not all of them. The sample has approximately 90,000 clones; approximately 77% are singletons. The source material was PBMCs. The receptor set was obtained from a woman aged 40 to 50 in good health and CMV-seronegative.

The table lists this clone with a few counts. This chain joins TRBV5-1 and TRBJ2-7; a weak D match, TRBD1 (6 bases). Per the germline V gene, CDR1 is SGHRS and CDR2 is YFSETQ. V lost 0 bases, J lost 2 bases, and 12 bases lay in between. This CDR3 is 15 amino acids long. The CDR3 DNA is TGCGCCAGCAGCTTGGGTACAGGGAGCCCCTACGAGCAGTACTTC. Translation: CASSLGTGSPYEQYF.

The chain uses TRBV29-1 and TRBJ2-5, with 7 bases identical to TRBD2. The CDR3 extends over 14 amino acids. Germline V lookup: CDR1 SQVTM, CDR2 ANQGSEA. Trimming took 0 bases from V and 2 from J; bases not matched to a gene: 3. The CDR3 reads CSVEEGEGQETQYF. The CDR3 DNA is TGCAGCGTTGAAGAGGGGGAGGGACAAGAGACCCAGTACTTC. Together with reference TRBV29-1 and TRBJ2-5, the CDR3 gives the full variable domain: SAVISQKPSRDICQRGTSLTIQCQVDSQVTMMFWYRQQPGQSLTLIATANQGSEATYESGFVIDKFPISRPNLTFSTLTVSNMSPEDSSIYLCSVEEGEGQETQYFGPGTRLLVL.

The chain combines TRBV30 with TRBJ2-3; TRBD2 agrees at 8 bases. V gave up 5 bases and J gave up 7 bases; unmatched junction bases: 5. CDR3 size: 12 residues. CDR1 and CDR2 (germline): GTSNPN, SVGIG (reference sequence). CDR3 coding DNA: TGTGCCTGGGGCGGGGGGCCTCATACGCAGTATTTT. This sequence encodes CAWGGGPHTQYF.

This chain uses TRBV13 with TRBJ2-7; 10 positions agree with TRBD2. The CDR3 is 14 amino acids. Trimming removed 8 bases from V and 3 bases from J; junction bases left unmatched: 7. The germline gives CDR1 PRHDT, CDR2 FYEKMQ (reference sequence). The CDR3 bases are TGTGCCAGCCTAGAGCGGGGGGGTGGCTACGAGCAGTACTTC. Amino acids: CASLERGGGYEQYF.

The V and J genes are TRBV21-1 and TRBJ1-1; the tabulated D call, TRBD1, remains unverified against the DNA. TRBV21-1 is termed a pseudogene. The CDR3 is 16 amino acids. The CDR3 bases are TGTGCCAGCAGCTCACCGGGACAGGGGATGAACACTGAAGCTTTCTTT. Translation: CASSSPGQGMNTEAFF.

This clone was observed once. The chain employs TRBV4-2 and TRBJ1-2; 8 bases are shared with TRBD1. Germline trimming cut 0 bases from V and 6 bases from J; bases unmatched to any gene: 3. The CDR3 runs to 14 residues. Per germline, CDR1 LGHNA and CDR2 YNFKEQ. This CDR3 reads CASSQDQTGDGYTF. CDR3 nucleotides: TGTGCCAGCAGCCAAGATCAGACAGGGGATGGCTACACCTTC.

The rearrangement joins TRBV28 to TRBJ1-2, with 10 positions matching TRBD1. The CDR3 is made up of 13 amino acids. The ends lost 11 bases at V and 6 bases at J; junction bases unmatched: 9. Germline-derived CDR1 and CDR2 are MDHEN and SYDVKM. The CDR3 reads CAFGDRGRNGYTF. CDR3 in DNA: TGTGCCTTCGGGGACAGGGGAAGAAATGGCTACACCTTC.

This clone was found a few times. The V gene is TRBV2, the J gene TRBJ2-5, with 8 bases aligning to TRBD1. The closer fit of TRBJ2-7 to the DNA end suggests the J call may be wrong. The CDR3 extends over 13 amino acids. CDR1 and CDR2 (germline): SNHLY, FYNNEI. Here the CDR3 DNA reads TGTGCCAGCAGTTCAGGGGGCGTGAACGAGCAGTACTTC. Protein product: CASSSGGVNEQYF.

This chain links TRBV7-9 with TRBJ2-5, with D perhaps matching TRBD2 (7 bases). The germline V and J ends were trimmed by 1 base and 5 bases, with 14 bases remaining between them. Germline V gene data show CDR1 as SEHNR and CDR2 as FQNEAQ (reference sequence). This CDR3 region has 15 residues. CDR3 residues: CASSLGAGARETQYF. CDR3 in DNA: TGTGCCAGCAGCTTAGGGGCGGGGGCAAGGGAGACCCAGTACTTC. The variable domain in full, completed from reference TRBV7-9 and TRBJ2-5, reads DTGVSQNPRHKITKRGQNVTFRCDPISEHNRLYWYRQTLGQGPEFLTYFQNEAQLEKSRLLSDRFSAERPKGSFSTLEIQRTEQGDSAMYLCASSLGAGARETQYFGPGTRLLVL.

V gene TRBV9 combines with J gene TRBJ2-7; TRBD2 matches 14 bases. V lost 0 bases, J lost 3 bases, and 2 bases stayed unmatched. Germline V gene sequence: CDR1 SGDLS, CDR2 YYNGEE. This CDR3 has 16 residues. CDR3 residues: CASSVGGLAGGYEQYF. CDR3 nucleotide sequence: TGTGCCAGCAGCGTAGGAGGACTAGCGGGGGGCTACGAGCAGTACTTC.

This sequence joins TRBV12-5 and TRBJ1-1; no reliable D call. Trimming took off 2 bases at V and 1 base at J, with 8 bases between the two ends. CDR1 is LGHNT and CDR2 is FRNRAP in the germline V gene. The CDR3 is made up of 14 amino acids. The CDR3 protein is CASGLYEKNTEAFF. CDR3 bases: TGTGCTAGTGGTTTGTACGAGAAGAACACTGAAGCTTTCTTT.

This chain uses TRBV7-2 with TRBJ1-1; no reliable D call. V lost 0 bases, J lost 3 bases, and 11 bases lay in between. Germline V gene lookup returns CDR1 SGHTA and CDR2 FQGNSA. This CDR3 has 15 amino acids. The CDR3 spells CASSLAALADTEAFF. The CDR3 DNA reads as TGTGCCAGCAGCTTAGCTGCGTTGGCGGACACTGAAGCTTTCTTT.

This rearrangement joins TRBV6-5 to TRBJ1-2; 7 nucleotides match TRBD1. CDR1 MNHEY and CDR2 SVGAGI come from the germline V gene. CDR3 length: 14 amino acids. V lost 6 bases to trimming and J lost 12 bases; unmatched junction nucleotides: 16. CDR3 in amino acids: CASRPGTDSLGDTF. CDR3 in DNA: TGTGCCAGCAGACCCGGGACAGACTCGCTTGGGGACACCTTC.

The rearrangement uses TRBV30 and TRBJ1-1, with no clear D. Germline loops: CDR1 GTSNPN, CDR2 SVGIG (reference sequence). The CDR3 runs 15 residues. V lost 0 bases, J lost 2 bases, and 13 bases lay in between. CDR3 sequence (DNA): TGTGCCTGGAGTGTAATCCGCAGGCCTAACACTGAAGCTTTCTTT. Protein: CAWSVIRRPNTEAFF.

The CDR3 nucleotides are TGTGCCAGTAGTATCGTCCTGAGCTCCTACGAGCAGTACTTC. It specifies CASSIVLSSYEQYF. The V call is TRBV19, the J call TRBJ2-7, with unresolved D. Germline V gene lookup returns CDR1 LNHDA and CDR2 SQIVND (reference sequence). The CDR3 is 14 residues long. The V end was cut by 3 bases, the J end by 0 bases, with 9 bases between.

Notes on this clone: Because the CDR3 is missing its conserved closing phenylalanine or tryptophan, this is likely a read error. The CDR3 is CSVEVGAGNTIYV. The CDR3 DNA follows: TGCAGCGTTGAAGTGGGGGCTGGAAACACCATATATGTT. J is TRBJ1-3 and V is TRBV29-1; possible D gene TRBD1, 5 bases. The length of the CDR3 is 13 residues. The V end was cut by 1 base, the J end by 2 bases, with 6 bases between. Germline values: CDR1 SQVTM, CDR2 ANQGSEA.

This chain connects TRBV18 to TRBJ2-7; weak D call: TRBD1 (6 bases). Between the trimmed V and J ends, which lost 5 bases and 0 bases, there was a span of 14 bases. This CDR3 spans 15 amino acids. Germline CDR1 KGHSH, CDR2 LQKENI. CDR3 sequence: CASSIRDTRSYEQYF. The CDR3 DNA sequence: TGTGCCAGCTCAATCCGGGACACCCGCTCCTACGAGCAGTACTTC.

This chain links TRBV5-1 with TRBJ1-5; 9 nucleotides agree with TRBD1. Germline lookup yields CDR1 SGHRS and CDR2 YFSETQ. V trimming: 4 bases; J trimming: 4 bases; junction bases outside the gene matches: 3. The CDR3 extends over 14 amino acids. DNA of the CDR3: TGCGCCAGCAGCCCGGGGACAGGGAATCAGCCCCAGCATTTT. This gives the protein CASSPGTGNQPQHF.

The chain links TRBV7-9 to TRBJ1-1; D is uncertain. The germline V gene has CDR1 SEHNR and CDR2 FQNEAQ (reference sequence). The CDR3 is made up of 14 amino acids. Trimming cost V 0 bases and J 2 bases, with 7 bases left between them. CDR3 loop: CASSLAEVNTEAFF. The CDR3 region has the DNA TGTGCCAGCAGCTTAGCGGAGGTAAACACTGAAGCTTTCTTT.

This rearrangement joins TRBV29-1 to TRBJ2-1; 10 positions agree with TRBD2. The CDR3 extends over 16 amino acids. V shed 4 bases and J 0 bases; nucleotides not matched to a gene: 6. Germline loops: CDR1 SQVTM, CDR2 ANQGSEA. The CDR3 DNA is TGCAGCGTTGTTAGCGGGGGGACGAGCTCCTACAATGAGCAGTTCTTC. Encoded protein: CSVVSGGTSSYNEQFF.

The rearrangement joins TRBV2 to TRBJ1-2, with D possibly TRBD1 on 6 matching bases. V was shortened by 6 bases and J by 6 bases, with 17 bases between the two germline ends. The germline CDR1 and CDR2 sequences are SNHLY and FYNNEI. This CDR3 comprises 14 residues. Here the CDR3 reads CASRVQGLVDGYTF. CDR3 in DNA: TGTGCCAGCAGAGTACAGGGATTGGTTGATGGCTACACCTTC.